A single sample is the source of the 26 T cell receptor beta chains below, sequenced in a study of shared clonotypes between healthy human individuals (dated by TCRdb to 2019 to 2021). The method was the immunoSEQ multiplex PCR assay. TCRdb's version of the immuneACCESS table is confined to in-frame rearrangements and falls short of the full clone set. An unresolved V gene accounts for under half of the shortfall where checked; the remainder is of unknown origin. The sample contains 1 million to 1.3 million clones, 78% of them found a single time. Roughly 0.57% of the sample is held by the ten biggest clonotypes. Input material: memory CD4+ T cells from PBMCs. Sample cell subset or site, as interpreted from the label and publication: CD45RA-negative fraction. Receptors were obtained from a man aged 18 to 35 in good health. Some clones in this sample may be carry-over from other donors' samples.

This chain joins TRBV6-1 and TRBJ2-7; unclear D gene. This CDR3 is 12 amino acids long. Trimming took 8 bases from V and 3 from J, leaving 11 bases between them. CDR1 MNHNS and CDR2 SASEGT come from the germline V gene. The chain's CDR3 is CASVIGLYEQYF. The DNA for the CDR3 is TGTGCCAGCGTAATCGGCCTCTACGAGCAGTACTTC.

V is TRBV9 and J is TRBJ2-5; D assignment may be TRBD1 or TRBD2 (5 bases each). Germline V gene lookup returns CDR1 SGDLS and CDR2 YYNGEE. Trimming stripped 0 bases from V and 0 bases from J, with 21 bases between. The CDR3 runs to 19 residues. CDR3: CASSVVPGRASGYQETQYF. The CDR3 coding sequence is TGTGCCAGCAGCGTAGTTCCGGGGCGGGCTAGTGGGTACCAAGAGACCCAGTACTTC.

The chain carries TRBV27 and TRBJ2-1; D uncertain. This CDR3 spans 12 amino acids. CDR1 and CDR2 from the germline V gene are MNHEY and SMNVEV (reference sequence). Trimming took off 5 bases at V and 3 bases at J, with 5 bases between the two ends. CDR3 sequence (DNA): TGTGCCAGCAGTCGTCGCTACAATGAGCAGTTCTTC. Protein product: CASSRRYNEQFF.

A note on this clone: Within the sample, other DNA sequences also encode this same CDR3. The rearrangement links TRBV13 to TRBJ1-2; D gene uncertain. In germline, CDR1 is PRHDT, CDR2 FYEKMQ (reference sequence). This CDR3 has 14 amino acids. V lost 4 bases and J 2 bases, leaving 11 bases between the germline ends. This CDR3 is CASSSGSTNYGYTF. DNA of the CDR3: TGTGCCAGCAGCTCCGGCTCGACAAACTATGGCTACACCTTC.

The chain has TRBV30 and TRBJ2-7; maybe TRBD2 (5 bases). Trimming took 4 bases from V and 0 from J, leaving 13 bases between them. The CDR3 sequence is 14 residues long. From germline, CDR1 is GTSNPN and CDR2 SVGIG (reference sequence). CDR3 protein: CAWTSRGISYEQYF. As DNA, the CDR3 is TGTGCCTGGACGAGCCGAGGGATCTCCTACGAGCAGTACTTC.

V and J are TRBV11-2 and TRBJ1-1; unclear D gene. Germline-derived CDR1 and CDR2 are SGHAT and FQNNGV. Trimming shortened V by 4 bases and J by 0 bases, and 9 bases separated the two germline ends. This CDR3 has 14 residues. Here the CDR3 DNA reads TGTGCCAGCAGCTCCGACGGATTGAACACTGAAGCTTTCTTT. Its translation: CASSSDGLNTEAFF.

The V call is TRBV9, the J call TRBJ2-1; 7 bases match TRBD1. V was pared by 0 bases and J by 5 bases, with 5 bases of the junction left unmatched. Per the germline V gene, CDR1 is SGDLS and CDR2 is YYNGEE. The CDR3 runs to 15 residues. CDR3 nucleotides: TGTGCCAGCAGCGTAGCGAGGACAGGTCACAATGAGCAGTTCTTC. It yields the protein CASSVARTGHNEQFF.

V usage is TRBV7-2 and J usage is TRBJ1-5; 7 bases agree with TRBD1. V was pared by 5 bases and J by 4 bases, with 17 bases of the junction left unmatched. The CDR3 is 18 residues long. Germline V CDR1 and CDR2: SGHTA, FQGNSA. The CDR3 DNA reads TGTGCCAGCAGCCGCGGCAGGGGGTATGAAAGGGGGAATCAGCCCCAGCATTTT. Its protein product is CASSRGRGYERGNQPQHF.

Worth noting for this clone: The sample has other DNA sequences that encode this CDR3 too. V and J are TRBV6-4 and TRBJ2-3; D call uncertain. This CDR3 contains 14 residues. The V and J ends lost 4 bases and 2 bases respectively, with 10 bases between them. Looked up from germline, CDR1 is MRHNA and CDR2 is SNTAGT. CDR3 bases: TGTGCCAGCAGTGTTACTGGATCCACAGATACGCAGTATTTT. Translated, it gives CASSVTGSTDTQYF.

This clone was observed many times. The identical CDR3 is also encoded by other nucleotide sequences in the sample. The chain has TRBV6-5 and TRBJ2-3; TRBD2 matches at 7 bases. From germline, CDR1 is MNHEY and CDR2 SVGAGI. CDR3 length: 16 amino acids. V dropped 1 base and J dropped 0; count of bases not matched to a gene: 4. This CDR3 is CASSYWGGSSTDTQYF. In nucleotides, the CDR3 is TGTGCCAGCAGTTACTGGGGGGGGTCTAGCACAGATACGCAGTATTTT.

This chain links TRBV27 with TRBJ2-7; a possible D gene is TRBD2 (6 bases). Between the trimmed V and J ends, which lost 5 bases and 0 bases, there was a span of 20 bases. The CDR3 spans 17 residues. Germline V CDR1 and CDR2: MNHEY, SMNVEV (reference sequence). The CDR3 protein is CASSPHAGTVSSYEQYF. CDR3 bases: TGTGCCAGCAGTCCCCATGCCGGGACTGTTAGCTCCTACGAGCAGTACTTC.

V gene TRBV30 combines with J gene TRBJ2-5; maybe TRBD1 (5 bases). CDR1 is GTSNPN and CDR2 is SVGIG in the germline V gene (reference sequence). Trimming stripped 0 bases from V and 5 bases from J, with 16 bases between. CDR3 length: 15 residues. CDR3 sequence reads: CAWSVLGRVGETQYF. CDR3 nucleotide sequence: TGTGCCTGGAGTGTACTGGGCAGGGTTGGGGAGACCCAGTACTTC.

A remark on this clone: Other DNA sequences in this specimen translate into the identical CDR3. This chain links TRBV9 with TRBJ2-3; TRBD2 might be the D (5 bases). The CDR3 has 13 amino acids. V was cut by 0 bases and J by 6 bases, with 8 bases left in between. Germline V gives CDR1 SGDLS, CDR2 YYNGEE. CDR3 region: CASSVAGLDTQYF. CDR3 bases: TGTGCCAGCAGCGTAGCGGGGTTGGATACGCAGTATTTT.

With regard to this clone: This likely came from a read error, as a far larger clone is one base away. The CDR3 loop reads CAWGVRSLRYF. In DNA, the CDR3 is TGTGCCTGGGGTGTACGTTCCTTGCGGTACTTC. The V and J genes are TRBV30 and TRBJ2-7; the D is unclear. The CDR3 spans 11 residues. Germline V lookup: CDR1 GTSNPN, CDR2 SVGIG (reference sequence).

V is TRBV5-1 and J is TRBJ2-5; possible D gene TRBD2, 5 bases. The V and J ends lost 1 base and 5 bases respectively, with 15 bases between them. The CDR3 contains 15 residues. Germline V gives CDR1 SGHRS, CDR2 YFSETQ. The CDR3 here is CASSLFSAPSETQYF. The CDR3 nucleotides read TGCGCCAGCAGCTTGTTTAGCGCCCCAAGCGAGACCCAGTACTTC.

V is TRBV19 and J is TRBJ1-1; possibly TRBD1 for D (5 bases). The CDR3 runs to 14 residues. The V gene's germline CDR1 is LNHDA and CDR2 SQIVND (reference sequence). V shed 6 bases and J shed 1 base, with 12 bases lying between them. The chain's CDR3 is CASSPRDQNTEAFF. DNA for the CDR3: TGTGCCAGTAGCCCAAGGGACCAGAACACTGAAGCTTTCTTT. Full variable domain (outside the CDR3, taken from reference TRBV19 and TRBJ1-1): DGGITQSPKYLFRKEGQNVTLSCEQNLNHDAMYWYRQDPGQGLRLIYYSQIVNDFQKGDIAEGYSVSREKKESFPLTVTSAQKNPTAFYLCASSPRDQNTEAFFGQGTRLTVV.

This clone was recorded only once. The CDR3 sequence is CASSLIQGITEAFF. The CDR3 DNA is TGTGCCAGCTCACTGATACAGGGTATCACTGAAGCTTTCTTT. The chain links TRBV18 to TRBJ1-1, with a weak D call TRBD1 (6 bases). Germline CDR1 reads KGHSH; CDR2 reads LQKENI. The CDR3 runs to 14 residues. Trimming took 4 bases from V and 4 from J, leaving 13 bases between them. The full variable domain, in which reference TRBV18 and TRBJ1-1 provide the parts outside the CDR3, is NAGVMQNPRHLVRRRGQEARLRCSPMKGHSHVYWYRQLPEEGLKFMVYLQKENIIDESGMPKERFSAEFPKEGPSILRIQQVVRGDSAAYFCASSLIQGITEAFFGQGTRLTVV.

This clone was counted once. This chain links TRBV11-2 with TRBJ2-1; D might be TRBD2 (5 bases). CDR1 SGHAT and CDR2 FQNNGV come from the germline V gene. V lost 5 bases to trimming and J lost 7 bases, with 12 bases between them. This CDR3 has 13 residues. The CDR3 DNA reads as TGTGCCAGCAGCACCGGACTGGCAAATGAGCAGTTCTTC. Translated, it gives CASSTGLANEQFF.

This clone showed up just a few times. The chain links TRBV27 to TRBJ2-7, with D tentatively TRBD1 or TRBD2 (5 bases each). This CDR3 has 16 residues. Deletions cut 5 bases from V and 3 bases from J, with 20 bases between. Germline CDR1 MNHEY, CDR2 SMNVEV (reference sequence). The CDR3 bases are TGTGCCAGCAGTATACAGGCGGGCGTGCTATTCTACGAGCAGTACTTC. It specifies CASSIQAGVLFYEQYF.

This clone was counted a few times. Within the sample, other DNA sequences also encode this same CDR3. The chain has TRBV25-1 and TRBJ2-1, with a possible D match to TRBD2 (5 bases). V lost 3 bases and J 4 bases, leaving 10 bases between the germline ends. Germline V gene data show CDR1 as MGHDK and CDR2 as SYGVNS. The length of the CDR3 is 14 residues. In nucleotides, the CDR3 is TGTGCCAGCAGTGACAGCGGATCTTACAATGAGCAGTTCTTC. Translating gives CASSDSGSYNEQFF.

The V and J genes are TRBV27 and TRBJ1-5, with 12 bases identical to TRBD1. Per the germline V gene, CDR1 is MNHEY and CDR2 is SMNVEV (reference sequence). The CDR3 runs to 17 residues. Trimming took 4 bases from V and 2 from J; bases not matched to a gene: 6. The CDR3 loop reads CASSSGQGAHGNQPQHF. The CDR3 DNA follows: TGTGCCAGCAGTTCGGGACAGGGGGCGCATGGCAATCAGCCCCAGCATTTT.

V is TRBV13 and J is TRBJ2-7; 10 nucleotides match TRBD2. The CDR3 is made up of 14 amino acids. Per the germline V gene, CDR1 is PRHDT and CDR2 is FYEKMQ (reference sequence). V gave up 4 bases and J gave up 0 bases; unmatched junction bases: 0. The CDR3 loop is CASSSSGSSYEQYF. CDR3 in DNA: TGTGCCAGCAGCTCTAGCGGGAGCTCCTACGAGCAGTACTTC.

This clone was counted only a few times. The sample holds other DNA sequences that translate to the same CDR3. This chain uses TRBV6-1 with TRBJ1-5; unclear D gene. Germline loops: CDR1 MNHNS, CDR2 SASEGT. Trimming took off 3 bases at V and 1 base at J, with 4 bases between the two ends. The CDR3 has 13 residues. The CDR3 region is CASSEVSNQPQHF. The DNA for the CDR3 is TGTGCCAGCAGTGAGGTCAGCAATCAGCCCCAGCATTTT.

This clone was seen only a few times. This CDR3 is also generated by other DNA sequences in the sample. The rearrangement links TRBV7-3 to TRBJ2-7; 12 bases fit TRBD1. CDR3 length: 15 amino acids. J was trimmed by 4 bases and V by 5 bases; bases with no gene match: 6. Germline V gene data show CDR1 as SGHTA and CDR2 as FQGTGA. The CDR3 DNA is TGTGCCAGCAGCCTATCGGGACAGGGGGCGTACGAGCAGTACTTC. Protein sequence: CASSLSGQGAYEQYF.

Note on this clone: This specimen includes other DNA sequences encoding the same CDR3. The J gene is TRBJ2-2, the V gene TRBV15; D unclear. Trimming removed 2 bases from V and 5 bases from J, with 6 bases in between. From germline, CDR1 is LNHNV and CDR2 YYDKDF (reference sequence). The CDR3 consists of 13 residues. CDR3 loop: CATSRLNTGELFF. The DNA of the CDR3 is TGTGCCACCAGCAGACTGAATACCGGGGAGCTGTTTTTT.

The CDR3 is CASSSGFEDTQYF. DNA for the CDR3: TGTGCCAGCAGTTCCGGCTTTGAAGATACGCAGTATTTT. The chain carries TRBV28 and TRBJ2-3; D unclear. CDR3 length: 13 amino acids. Trimming cost V 4 bases and J 5 bases, with 10 bases left between them. Germline CDR1 and CDR2: MDHEN and SYDVKM. Full variable domain (missing parts from reference TRBV28 and TRBJ2-3): DVKVTQSSRYLVKRTGEKVFLECVQDMDHENMFWYRQDPGLGLRLIYFSYDVKMKEKGDIPEGYSVSREKKERFSLILESASTNQTSMYLCASSSGFEDTQYFGPGTRLTVL.